This T cell receptor beta chain is drawn from a study of blood T cell repertoires in COVID-19. Sequencing was performed with immunoSEQ multiplex PCR; in TCRdb, only in-frame clones are kept and a portion is missing. The sample holds about 210,000 clones, 80% to 90% seen once. The V end was cut by 4 bases, the J end by 1 base, with 23 bases between. CDR1 SGDLS and CDR2 YYNGEE come from the germline V gene. CDR3 length: 19 residues. The study assigned cohorts using participant-reported clinical history. This TCR was recovered from a man aged 18-30 years with acute COVID-19. Material for sequencing was PBMCs or T cells enriched from blood (not recorded which). This rearrangement joins TRBV9 to TRBJ1-4; D might be TRBD1 (6 bases). The CDR3 nucleotides are TGTGCCAGCAGCTCCCTATATGGGGCAGGGGAAGTAACTAATGAAAAACTGTTTTTT. Residues: CASSSLYGAGEVTNEKLFF.